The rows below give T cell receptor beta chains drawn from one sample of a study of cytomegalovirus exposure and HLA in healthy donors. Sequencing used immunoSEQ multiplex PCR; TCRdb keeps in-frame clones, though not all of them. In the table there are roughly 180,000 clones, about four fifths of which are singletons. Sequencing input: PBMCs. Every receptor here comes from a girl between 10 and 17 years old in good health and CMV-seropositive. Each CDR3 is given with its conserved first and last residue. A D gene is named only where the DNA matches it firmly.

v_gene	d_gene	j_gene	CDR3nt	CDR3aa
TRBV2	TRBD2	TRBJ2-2	TGTGCCAGCAGTTTAGAGCGACTAGCGGGGAACACCGGGGAGCTGTTTTTT	CASSLERLAGNTGELFF
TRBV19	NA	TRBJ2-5	TGTGCCAGTAGTATAGCGGGGGATGCCCAGTACTTC	CASSIAGDAQYF
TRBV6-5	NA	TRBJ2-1	TGTGCCAGCAGTTACACGGGGGAAAACAATGAGCAGTTCTTC	CASSYTGENNEQFF
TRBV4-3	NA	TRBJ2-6	TGCGCCAGCAGCCAAGTCGGGGGATATTCTGGGGCCAACGTCCTGACTTTC	CASSQVGGYSGANVLTF
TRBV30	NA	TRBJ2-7	TGTGCCTGGAGTGTACAACCTGGCCGGCAGTACTTC	CAWSVQPGRQYF
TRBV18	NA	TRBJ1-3	TGTGCCAGCTTTGTGGCAGGGCTCGACACCATATATTTT	CASFVAGLDTIYF
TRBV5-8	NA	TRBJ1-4	TGTGCCAGCAGCTTGGAGGGAGCCCAGGAGAGTGAAAAACTGTTTTTT	CASSLEGAQESEKLFF
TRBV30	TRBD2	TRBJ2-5	TGTGCCTGGAGTTACGCAGCGGGGGGGCCGTCAGAGACCCAGTACTTC	CAWSYAAGGPSETQYF
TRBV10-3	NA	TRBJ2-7	TGTGCCATCAGTGACAGATCATACGCCTACGAGCAGTACTTC	CAISDRSYAYEQYF
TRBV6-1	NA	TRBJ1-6	TGTGCCAGCCTGAGTGGGAGCTCCTATAATTCACCCCTCCACTTT	CASLSGSSYNSPLHF
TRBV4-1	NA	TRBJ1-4	TGCGCCAGCAGCCAAGAGTTCCGGAGCTATGAAAAACTGTTTTTT	CASSQEFRSYEKLFF
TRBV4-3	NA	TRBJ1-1	TGCGCCAGCAGCCTGAAAGGGGGCACTGAAGCTTTCTTT	CASSLKGGTEAFF